The next 14 T cell receptor beta chains were all read from a single sample in a study of T cell responses to AZD1222 COVID-19 vaccine. Produced via immunoSEQ multiplex PCR; TCRdb's table is partial and in-frame only. This table has roughly 140,000 clones, more than 90% appearing once. The source material was peripheral blood, sampled 28 days after the second AZD1222 dose. The receptors stem from an adult who received the AZD1222 COVID-19 vaccine.

Turning to this clone: The junction differs from germline at one of its ends, possibly a read error. V and J are TRBV5-1 and TRBJ2-3, with TRBD2 matching over 9 bases. CDR1 SGHRS and CDR2 YFSETQ come from the germline V gene. CDR3 size: 15 residues. CDR3 coding DNA: TGCGCCAGCACCTTGACTAGCGGCATCACAGATACGCAGTATTTT. This sequence encodes CASTLTSGITDTQYF.

This clone was seen a handful of times. The V and J genes are TRBV30 and TRBJ2-2; 10 bases agree with TRBD1. The V segment lost 0 bases and the J segment 6 bases; nucleotides outside the gene matches: 4. This CDR3 has 15 amino acids. Looked up from germline, CDR1 is GTSNPN and CDR2 is SVGIG (reference sequence). The CDR3 reads CAWSVGTGVAGELFF. Here the CDR3 DNA reads TGTGCCTGGAGTGTAGGGACAGGGGTGGCCGGGGAGCTGTTTTTT.

This clone was seen a handful of times. The chain is built from TRBV7-8 and TRBJ1-5; no firm D call. The V gene's germline CDR1 is SGHVS and CDR2 FQNEAQ. Trimming took off 1 base at V and 4 bases at J, with 5 bases between the two ends. The CDR3 consists of 13 residues. The CDR3, as DNA: TGTGCCAGCAGCTTAGAGGTAAATCAGCCCCAGCATTTT. Protein product: CASSLEVNQPQHF.

The gene calls are TRBV5-5 and TRBJ1-5, with D uncertain. Germline loops: CDR1 SGHKS, CDR2 YYEKEE (reference sequence). CDR3 size: 15 residues. The V end was cut by 3 bases, the J end by 1 base, with 11 bases between. Written as DNA, the CDR3 is TGTGCCAGCAGCTCGACCGGAGGGAGCAATCAGCCCCAGCATTTT. As protein: CASSSTGGSNQPQHF.

This clone occurred once. The chain links TRBV5-1 to TRBJ1-2; no clear D. This CDR3 contains 13 residues. The germline gives CDR1 SGHRS, CDR2 YFSETQ. The V gene lost 1 base and the J gene lost 3 bases, with 7 bases spanning the gap. DNA of the CDR3: TGCGCCAGCAGCTTGTCGGTGGACTATGGCTACACCTTC. Amino acids: CASSLSVDYGYTF.

The chain has TRBV27 and TRBJ2-7, with TRBD1 matching over 7 bases. V gave up 5 bases and J gave up 5 bases; unmatched junction bases: 15. Per the germline V gene, CDR1 is MNHEY and CDR2 is SMNVEV (reference sequence). CDR3 length: 16 residues. The CDR3 loop is CASSTNRDSLPDEQYF. Here the CDR3 DNA reads TGTGCCAGCAGTACAAACCGGGACAGCCTTCCTGACGAGCAGTACTTC.

The rearrangement joins TRBV20-1 to TRBJ1-5; D is perhaps TRBD1 (5 bases). Trimming removed 3 bases from V and 5 bases from J, with 11 bases in between. Germline CDR1 and CDR2: DFQATT and SNEGSKA (reference sequence). This CDR3 is 13 amino acids long. The DNA for the CDR3 is TGCAGTGCTAGTAATACAGGATATCAGCCCCAGCATTTT. Its protein is CSASNTGYQPQHF.

The V call is TRBV3-1 (or the pseudogene TRBV3-2), the J call TRBJ2-2, with D perhaps assigned TRBD1 or TRBD2 (5 bases each). The CDR3 is 17 residues long. V was trimmed by 1 base and J by 3 bases, leaving 15 bases between them. CDR1 is LGHDT, CDR2 YNNKEL, per germline (reference sequence). The DNA of the CDR3 is TGTGCCAGCAGCCAAGCTTTTGGGAGAGGGGACACCGGGGAGCTGTTTTTT. As protein: CASSQAFGRGDTGELFF.

This rearrangement joins TRBV18 to TRBJ2-7; no reliable D call. The V gene's germline CDR1 is KGHSH and CDR2 LQKENI. The CDR3 is 13 residues long. V lost 5 bases to trimming and J lost 5 bases, with 13 bases between them. The chain's CDR3 is CASSELGDNEQYF. The DNA for the CDR3 is TGTGCCAGCTCAGAGCTGGGTGACAACGAGCAGTACTTC. Drawing the rest from reference TRBV18 and TRBJ2-7, the complete variable domain is NAGVMQNPRHLVRRRGQEARLRCSPMKGHSHVYWYRQLPEEGLKFMVYLQKENIIDESGMPKERFSAEFPKEGPSILRIQQVVRGDSAAYFCASSELGDNEQYFGPGTRLTVT.

This clone is a singleton in its sample. The chain joins TRBV7-2 to TRBJ2-2; D is tentatively TRBD1 or TRBD2 (5 bases each). V lost 3 bases and J 1 base, leaving 6 bases between the germline ends. The CDR3 loop spans 14 amino acids. Germline V gene data show CDR1 as SGHTA and CDR2 as FQGNSA. This chain's CDR3 is CASSLGRNTGELFF. The CDR3 DNA is TGTGCCAGCAGCTTGGGACGGAACACCGGGGAGCTGTTTTTT. The variable domain in full, completed from reference TRBV7-2 and TRBJ2-2, reads GAGVSQSPSNKVTEKGKDVELRCDPISGHTALYWYRQSLGQGLEFLIYFQGNSAPDKSGLPSDRFSAERTGGSVSTLTIQRTQQEDSAVYLCASSLGRNTGELFFGEGSRLTVL.

V and J are TRBV28 and TRBJ2-7, with 15 bases identical to TRBD2. The junction had 2 bases not matched to a gene; V was cut back by 4 bases and J by 7 bases. The CDR3 contains 14 residues. From germline, CDR1 is MDHEN and CDR2 SYDVKM. The CDR3 DNA reads as TGTGCCAGCAGTTCGGGACTAGCGGGAGGTGAGCAGTACTTC. Its translation is CASSSGLAGGEQYF.

The chain couples TRBV4-2 to TRBJ1-1; D unclear. The CDR3 is 15 amino acids. CDR1 and CDR2 (germline): LGHNA, YNFKEQ. The V gene lost 0 bases and the J gene lost 1 base, with 9 bases spanning the gap. The CDR3, as DNA: TGTGCCAGCAGCCAAGATTCTGGGCGGAACACTGAAGCTTTCTTT. This encodes CASSQDSGRNTEAFF.

The gene calls are TRBV12-3 or TRBV12-4 and TRBJ1-2, with no clear D. The CDR3 totals 13 residues. Trimming took off 6 bases at V and 4 bases at J, with 12 bases between the two ends. The CDR3 loop reads CASSQTAFYGYTF. The CDR3 bases are TGTGCCAGCAGCCAAACAGCTTTCTATGGCTACACCTTC.

The rearrangement joins TRBV5-1 to TRBJ1-1; 8 bases map to TRBD1. The V segment lost 2 bases and the J segment 0 bases; nucleotides outside the gene matches: 3. CDR3 length: 15 residues. Germline CDR1 and CDR2: SGHRS and YFSETQ. The CDR3 loop is CASSLNRGMNTEAFF. The CDR3 nucleotides are TGCGCCAGCAGCTTAAACAGGGGGATGAACACTGAAGCTTTCTTT.